These 7 T cell receptor beta chains were all obtained from the same sample, sequenced in a study of blood T cell repertoires in COVID-19. The repertoire was sequenced with immunoSEQ multiplex PCR; TCRdb's copy has only in-frame clones and lacks some. Found here are some 57,000 clones, about 87% of them singletons; the top ten hold approximately 0.99%. The specimen sequenced was peripheral blood. These TCRs come from a man in his 70s with acute or convalescent COVID-19.

The rearrangement uses TRBV5-1 and TRBJ1-2, with 8 bases lining up with TRBD1. CDR1 SGHRS and CDR2 YFSETQ come from the germline V gene. Trimming took 0 bases from V and 5 from J; bases not matched to a gene: 3. This CDR3 contains 14 residues. For the CDR3, the DNA is TGCGCCAGCAGCTTGGTGGGACAGGCTTATGGCTACACCTTC. It yields the protein CASSLVGQAYGYTF. Full variable domain (outside the CDR3, taken from reference TRBV5-1 and TRBJ1-2): KAGVTQTPRYLIKTRGQQVTLSCSPISGHRSVSWYQQTPGQGLQFLFEYFSETQRNKGNFPGRFSGRQFSNSRSEMNVSTLELGDSALYLCASSLVGQAYGYTFGSGTRLTVV.

For the CDR3, the DNA is TGTGCCAGCAGCTTGCATGGCGAGGACTATGGCTACACCTTC. Protein: CASSLHGEDYGYTF. V gene TRBV5-8 combines with J gene TRBJ1-2, with no clear D. Germline-derived CDR1 and CDR2 are SGHTS and YDEGEE. The CDR3 has 14 residues. Deletions cut 1 base from V and 3 bases from J, with 10 bases between.

The chain links TRBV27 to TRBJ2-7; weak D call: TRBD1 (6 bases). Trimming stripped 2 bases from V and 11 bases from J, with 31 bases between. This CDR3 contains 18 residues. Germline V CDR1 and CDR2: MNHEY, SMNVEV (reference sequence). This chain's CDR3 is CASSLRWGQASPAIREYF. The CDR3 coding sequence is TGTGCCAGCAGTTTACGGTGGGGGCAGGCCTCCCCCGCTATTAGGGAGTACTTC.

V is TRBV19 and J is TRBJ2-7; TRBD2 is a possible D gene (6 bases). This CDR3 contains 12 residues. V was shortened by 4 bases and J by 4 bases, with 8 bases between the two germline ends. The germline V gene encodes CDR1 LNHDA and CDR2 SQIVND (reference sequence). This CDR3 reads CASSNRGYEQYF. The CDR3 DNA reads as TGTGCCAGTAGTAACCGGGGGTACGAGCAGTACTTC.

This chain connects TRBV5-4 to TRBJ2-1; 8 bases align to TRBD2. Germline V gene lookup returns CDR1 SGHNT and CDR2 YYREEE (reference sequence). The CDR3 loop spans 17 amino acids. The trim removed 4 bases at V and 2 bases at J, leaving 11 bases unmatched. CDR3 DNA sequence: TGTGCCAGCAGCCGTTCCGGGGGGGCCATCCCCTACAATGAGCAGTTCTTC. Translating it yields CASSRSGGAIPYNEQFF.

In its sample, this clone was seen once. The chain joins TRBV21-1 to TRBJ2-7; no check of the table's D call, TRBD1, against the DNA was made. TRBV21-1 is listed as a pseudogene. The CDR3 runs to 16 residues. CDR3 protein: CASSPGRTGADYEQYF. In nucleotides, the CDR3 is TGTGCCAGCAGCCCCGGGCGGACAGGGGCCGACTACGAGCAGTACTTC.

V is TRBV3-1 (or the pseudogene TRBV3-2) and J is TRBJ2-5; TRBD1 is a possible D gene (7 bases). Germline V lookup: CDR1 LGHDT, CDR2 YNNKEL (reference sequence). The length of the CDR3 is 16 residues. Deletions cut 4 bases from V and 1 base from J, with 16 bases between. CDR3 loop: CASSPSTGTPQETQYF. The CDR3 coding sequence is TGTGCCAGCAGCCCCTCGACAGGGACTCCCCAAGAGACCCAGTACTTC.